This T cell receptor (beta chain) is from a study of T-cell memory formation after mild COVID-19. TCRdb reprocessed the 5' RACE reads with MiXCR, giving one entry per CDR3 protein. In the table there are under 250,000 distinct CDR3 sequences, roughly a tenth of which are singletons. V was pared by 2 bases and J by 15 bases, with 17 bases between. This CDR3 spans 13 amino acids. CDR1 is SGHVS, CDR2 FNYEAQ, per germline. This clonotype was seen only a few times. The chain combines TRBV7-6 with TRBJ2-1, with a possible D match to TRBD1 (5 bases). The source of this sequence is a man younger than 35 who had mild COVID-19 (a few samples of this study predate the infection). Cell type and time point are not known. The sequenced sample consisted of PBMCs or a T cell subset sorted from them (not recorded which). CDR3 DNA: TGTGCCAGCAGCTTACAGGACGCCAGGGATCGGTTCTTC. Protein: CASSLQDARDRFF.